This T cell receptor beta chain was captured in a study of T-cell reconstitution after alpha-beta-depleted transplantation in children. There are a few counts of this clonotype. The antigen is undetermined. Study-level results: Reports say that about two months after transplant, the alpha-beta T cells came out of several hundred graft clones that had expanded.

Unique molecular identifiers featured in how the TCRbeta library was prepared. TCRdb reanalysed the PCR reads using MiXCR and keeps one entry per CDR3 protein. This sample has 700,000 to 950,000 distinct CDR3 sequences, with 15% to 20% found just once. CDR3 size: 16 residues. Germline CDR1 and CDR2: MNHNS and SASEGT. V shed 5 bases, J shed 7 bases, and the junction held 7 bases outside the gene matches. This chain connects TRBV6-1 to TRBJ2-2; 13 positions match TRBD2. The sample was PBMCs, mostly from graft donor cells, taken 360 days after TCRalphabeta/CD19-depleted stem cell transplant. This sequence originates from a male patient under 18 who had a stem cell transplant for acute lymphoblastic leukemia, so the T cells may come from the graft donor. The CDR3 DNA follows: TGTGCCAGCAGTCCCGGACTAGCGGGAGTTGTCGGGGAGCTGTTTTTT. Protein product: CASSPGLAGVVGELFF.